This entry is about one T cell receptor beta chain. Antigen specificity is unknown. TCRdb reanalysed the reads using MiXCR and keeps one entry per CDR3 protein. The table has about 600,000 distinct CDR3 sequences, 20% to 25% seen once; the top ten hold roughly 8%. These data come from a study of T cell repertoires in cytomegalovirus infection. Study information: Evidence of both CMV infection and a matching HLA type came from public TCR beta signatures.

The CDR3 is made up of 13 amino acids. The germline gives CDR1 LNHNV, CDR2 YYDKDF (reference sequence). The germline V and J ends were trimmed by 6 bases and 7 bases, with 13 bases remaining between them. Study findings and constraints: Based on cumulative public TCR beta family frequency, carriers of CMV plus the relevant HLA were identified. In two of eight donors, the top clonotype was HLA-C-restricted CMV-specific.

This chain connects TRBV15 to TRBJ1-5; D not resolved. The receptor's source is a human donor in good health (CMV status not recorded). Some clones in this sample may be carry-over from other donors' samples. Sequencing was done on a sample of CD8+ T cells from PBMCs. The CDR3 bases are TGTGCCACCAGGGACCGTCCGGGGCAGCCCCAGCATTTT. Protein product: CATRDRPGQPQHF. Filled out from reference TRBV15 and TRBJ1-5, the complete variable domain reads DAMVIQNPRYQVTQFGKPVTLSCSQTLNHNVMYWYQQKSSQAPKLLFHYYDKDFNNEADTPDNFQSRRPNTSFCFLDIRSPGLGDTAMYLCATRDRPGQPQHFGDGTRLSIL.